This TCR beta chain derives from a study of blood T cell repertoires in COVID-19. Study in general: Sites across the United States, Italy and Spain contributed samples from acute and convalescent COVID-19. Sources were T cells, B-cell-depleted T cells, or PBMCs; the material itself was cDNA or gDNA.

This table comes from immunoSEQ multiplex PCR, and its TCRdb copy is limited to in-frame clones, with some not included. The table shows about 280,000 clones, with around 80% occurring only once. CDR3 length: 16 amino acids. V was clipped by 8 bases and J by 4 bases; unmatched bases: 14. CDR1 and CDR2 (germline): LNHDA, SQIVND (reference sequence). The study drew participants aged about 18 to 89 years from some 23 US areas. Cohorts were assigned according to the clinical history that participants reported. The TCR sequence derives from a man aged 35-49 years who had been exposed to COVID-19. The chain recombines TRBV19 with TRBJ2-7; 10 positions match TRBD1. Sequences were obtained from PBMCs or T cells enriched from blood (not recorded which). The CDR3 coding sequence is TGTGCCAGTCGTAAGACCAGGACAGGGGGAGTGTACGAGCAGTACTTC. It yields the protein CASRKTRTGGVYEQYF.